These 17 T cell receptor beta chains were all obtained from the same sample, sequenced in a study of blood T cell repertoires in COVID-19. Sequencing used immunoSEQ multiplex PCR; TCRdb keeps in-frame clones, though not all of them. The sample records about 320,000 clones, around 88% being singletons. The sample consisted of peripheral blood. These receptors originate from a woman aged 25 to 39 with COVID-19, enrolled during active disease.

This clone was counted between two and nine times. V is TRBV2 and J is TRBJ1-1, with TRBD1 matching over 7 bases. With 7 bases clipped from V and 5 bases from J, the junction kept 16 bases outside the gene matches. Germline V gives CDR1 SNHLY, CDR2 FYNNEI. This CDR3 comprises 16 residues. CDR3 residues: CASISGTDVGRTEAFF. CDR3 sequence (DNA): TGTGCCAGCATATCCGGGACAGACGTAGGAAGGACTGAAGCTTTCTTT.

In the case of this clone: At one end, the junction sequence differs from germline, possibly due to a read error. This chain connects TRBV7-7 to TRBJ2-5, with 13 positions matching TRBD2. Germline V gene sequence: CDR1 SSHAT, CDR2 FNYEAQ (reference sequence). The CDR3 has 16 residues. CDR3 nucleotide sequence: TGTGCTAGCAGCCAACAACTAGCGGGGGGGAGAGAGACCCAGTACTTC. Translating gives CASSQQLAGGRETQYF.

The J gene is TRBJ1-2, the V gene TRBV4-1; 9 bases line up with TRBD1. The germline V gene has CDR1 MGHRA and CDR2 YSYEKL. This CDR3 has 17 residues. After removal of 5 bases from V and 0 bases from J, the junction contained 10 bases not matched to a gene. The CDR3 region is CASSAPGQGISNYGYTF. The CDR3 DNA follows: TGCGCCAGCAGCGCCCCGGGACAGGGAATATCTAACTATGGCTACACCTTC.

This clone came up a few times. This chain links TRBV2 with TRBJ1-2; 10 bases agree with TRBD1. The germline V gene has CDR1 SNHLY and CDR2 FYNNEI. The junction had 6 bases not matched to a gene; V was cut back by 6 bases and J by 8 bases. This CDR3 region has 13 residues. The CDR3 DNA sequence: TGTGCCAGCAGGGGACAGGGGACTGGGGGCTACACCTTC. Translated: CASRGQGTGGYTF. Together with reference TRBV2 and TRBJ1-2, the CDR3 gives the full variable domain: EPEVTQTPSHQVTQMGQEVILRCVPISNHLYFYWYRQILGQKVEFLVSFYNNEISEKSEIFDDQFSVERPDGSNFTLKIRSTKLEDSAMYFCASRGQGTGGYTFGSGTRLTVV.

Points on this clone: The sample contains more than one DNA sequence encoding this CDR3. The gene calls are TRBV12-3 or TRBV12-4 and TRBJ1-5, with 8 bases that match TRBD1. Trimming removed 5 bases from V and 6 bases from J; junction bases left unmatched: 3. The CDR3 sequence is 13 residues long. The DNA of the CDR3 is TGTGCCAGCAGTCTACAGGGGGGTCAGCCCCAGCATTTT. This codes for CASSLQGGQPQHF.

This chain connects TRBV6-5 to TRBJ2-5; D is perhaps TRBD1 (5 bases). Trimming stripped 6 bases from V and 5 bases from J, with 10 bases between. Germline V gene lookup returns CDR1 MNHEY and CDR2 SVGAGI. This CDR3 has 12 amino acids. The CDR3 region is CASRQGWETQYF. The CDR3 region has the DNA TGTGCCAGCAGGCAGGGTTGGGAGACCCAGTACTTC.

This rearrangement joins TRBV5-4 to TRBJ1-2; tentatively, D is TRBD1 (6 bases). Germline values: CDR1 SGHNT, CDR2 YYREEE (reference sequence). V gave up 4 bases and J gave up 14 bases, with 21 bases separating them. CDR3 length equals 13 residues. CDR3 in DNA: TGTGCCAGCAGCGCCGGGCAGGGGCCCTCCAATACCTTC. Its protein product is CASSAGQGPSNTF.

In its sample, this clone was seen once. The DNA for the CDR3 is TGTGCCAGCTCACCACCGGTAGCACCGATTGGGTATTTT. This codes for CASSPPVAPIGYF. This chain joins TRBV18 and TRBJ2-3; D unclear. The CDR3 loop spans 13 amino acids. Germline lookup yields CDR1 KGHSH and CDR2 LQKENI. The germline V and J ends were trimmed by 0 bases and 14 bases, with 15 bases remaining between them.

The chain is built from TRBV7-3 and TRBJ1-6; D is possibly TRBD1 (5 bases). This CDR3 comprises 14 residues. Germline V lookup: CDR1 SGHTA, CDR2 FQGTGA. V lost 2 bases and J 13 bases, leaving 15 bases between the germline ends. The CDR3 loop reads CASSLGTGGSPLHF. Here the CDR3 DNA reads TGTGCCAGCAGCTTAGGGACGGGAGGGAGCCCCCTCCACTTT.

The chain is built from TRBV14 and TRBJ1-1; TRBD1 aligns across 8 bases. Unmatched junction bases numbered 11, after V lost 4 bases and J lost 1 base. Germline-derived CDR1 and CDR2 are SGHDN and FVKESK. This CDR3 has 17 amino acids. The CDR3 nucleotides read TGTGCCAGCAGCCGGAGGGTCCAGGGGGCCCGGAACACTGAAGCTTTCTTT. This translates into CASSRRVQGARNTEAFF. Full variable domain (outside the CDR3, taken from reference TRBV14 and TRBJ1-1): EAGVTQFPSHSVIEKGQTVTLRCDPISGHDNLYWYRRVMGKEIKFLLHFVKESKQDESGMPNNRFLAERTGGTYSTLKVQPAELEDSGVYFCASSRRVQGARNTEAFFGQGTRLTVV.

This CDR3 reads CASRRTGASRNIQYF. CDR3 in DNA: TGTGCCAGCAGAAGGACAGGGGCCAGTCGAAACATTCAGTACTTC. The genes are TRBV6-5 and TRBJ2-4, with 9 bases matching TRBD1. CDR3 length equals 15 residues. Trimming cost V 6 bases and J 6 bases; bases outside gene matches: 9. Germline V lookup: CDR1 MNHEY, CDR2 SVGAGI.

J is TRBJ2-7 and V is TRBV3-1 (or the pseudogene TRBV3-2); TRBD1 aligns across 9 bases. Germline V gene sequence: CDR1 LGHDT, CDR2 YNNKEL (reference sequence). The CDR3 covers 16 residues. V gave up 1 base and J gave up 2 bases; unmatched junction bases: 6. Here the CDR3 DNA reads TGTGCCAGCAGCCAAGGTCTCCGGGACAGGGCCTACGAGCAGTACTTC. This encodes CASSQGLRDRAYEQYF.

Only one count was recorded for this clone. This rearrangement joins TRBV5-4 to TRBJ1-2; 10 nucleotides align to TRBD1. The CDR3 extends over 16 amino acids. V lost 4 bases, J lost 0 bases, and 6 bases stayed unmatched. CDR1 and CDR2 (germline): SGHNT, YYREEE (reference sequence). The CDR3 DNA sequence: TGTGCCAGCAGCGCGGGACAGGGGCCTTCTAACTATGGCTACACCTTC. Translated: CASSAGQGPSNYGYTF.

The chain is built from TRBV3-1 (or the pseudogene TRBV3-2) and TRBJ1-5; D gene ambiguous. The germline CDR1 and CDR2 sequences are LGHDT and YNNKEL (reference sequence). The V and J ends lost 6 bases and 2 bases respectively, with 14 bases between them. CDR3 length: 15 amino acids. In DNA, the CDR3 is TGTGCCAGCAGACCACTCGCCTGGTGCAATCAGCCCCAGCATTTT. Protein sequence: CASRPLAWCNQPQHF.

This chain joins TRBV2 and TRBJ1-2; 8 bases map to TRBD1. Germline V lookup: CDR1 SNHLY, CDR2 FYNNEI. This CDR3 region has 15 residues. J lost 4 bases, V lost 6 bases, and 10 bases had no gene match. The CDR3 region has the DNA TGTGCCAGCAGCCGAGAGGCTCAGGGGGCCTATGGCTACACCTTC. It codes for CASSREAQGAYGYTF.

The chain links TRBV23-1 to TRBJ1-5; no firm D call. TRBV23-1 is sorted into the ORF group, with uncertain function. V shed 4 bases and J shed 4 bases, with 11 bases lying between them. The CDR3 runs to 14 residues. The CDR3 region has the DNA TGCGCCAGCAGTCGTTCGTACCAGAATCAGCCCCAGCATTTT. Protein sequence: CASSRSYQNQPQHF.

With respect to this clone: The sample holds other DNA sequences that translate to the same CDR3. CDR3 nucleotide sequence: TGTGCCAGCAGCCGTCGACAGGGTAACACTGAAGCTTTCTTT. This translates into CASSRRQGNTEAFF. The chain links TRBV4-2 to TRBJ1-1; 7 bases are a match to TRBD1. The germline V gene encodes CDR1 LGHNA and CDR2 YNFKEQ. The CDR3 extends over 14 amino acids. J gave up 2 bases and V 4 bases, and 4 bases lay outside the gene matches.